Listed below are T cell receptor beta chains from one sample, sequenced in a study of identical twins. TCRdb processed the 5' RACE reads anew with MiXCR; each CDR3 protein has one entry. The sample includes more than 650,000 distinct CDR3 sequences, less than 7% of them seen just once. Sequenced input: naive T cells sorted from blood. The receptors originated from a man younger than 30 in good health. The CDR3 runs from the conserved cysteine through the conserved F or W. A D gene is named only where the DNA matches it firmly. For some rows the clone size is stated as once, few or many, or as a class when expanded; others skip it.

TRBV29-1	TRBJ2-2	NA	few	CSVDGWRGNTGELFF	TGCAGCGTTGATGGGTGGAGGGGTAACACCGGGGAGCTGTTTTTT
TRBV20-1	TRBJ2-1	TRBD2	NA	CSARETSGIRLNERFF	TGCAGTGCTAGAGAGACTAGCGGGATCCGGCTCAATGAGCGGTTCTTC
TRBV29-1	TRBJ2-5	NA	many	CSVWGVQETQYF	TGCAGCGTCTGGGGAGTTCAAGAGACCCAGTACTTC
TRBV12-3/TRBV12-4	TRBJ2-3	NA	many	CASSLAHQYF	TGTGCCAGCAGTTTAGCGCACCAGTATTTT
TRBV24-1	TRBJ1-4	NA	many	CATSDRLRLFF	TGTGCCACCAGTGACAGGCTGCGACTGTTTTTT
TRBV7-2	TRBJ2-1	TRBD2	many	CASSVRPAAGDNEQFF	TGTGCCAGCAGCGTACGCCCGGCAGCGGGAGACAATGAGCAGTTCTTC
TRBV29-1	TRBJ2-1	NA	many	CSVDGTLSYNEQFF	TGCAGCGTTGATGGGACACTCTCCTACAATGAGCAGTTCTTC
TRBV4-2	TRBJ2-3	TRBD2	many	CASSLLLAGGPQSPSTDTQYF	TGTGCCAGCAGCCTCCTACTAGCGGGAGGGCCTCAGTCACCTAGCACAGATACGCAGTATTTT
TRBV29-1	TRBJ2-1	NA	many	CSVLISVNEQFF	TGCAGCGTTTTAATCAGTGTCAATGAGCAGTTCTTC
TRBV20-1	TRBJ2-7	NA	many	CSARGSATYEQYF	TGCAGTGCTAGAGGCAGCGCGACCTACGAGCAGTACTTC
TRBV4-1	TRBJ2-6	NA	many	CASNNRPTGKSNFGANVLTF	TGCGCCAGCAATAACCGGCCAACAGGGAAGAGTAATTTTGGGGCCAACGTCCTGACTTTC
TRBV20-1	TRBJ1-6	NA	many	CSASTGQTDNSPLHF	TGCAGTGCTAGTACTGGACAGACGGATAATTCACCCCTCCACTTT
TRBV4-3	TRBJ2-3	TRBD1	many	CASSQDRRTGLSNTDTQYF	TGCGCCAGCAGCCAAGATCGACGGACAGGTCTTTCTAACACAGATACGCAGTATTTT
TRBV4-3	TRBJ2-5	TRBD2	many	CASSQNPPGLAEETQYF	TGCGCCAGCAGCCAAAACCCTCCGGGACTAGCGGAAGAGACCCAGTACTTC
TRBV3-1	TRBJ2-1	NA	few	CASSPVERAAFNEQFF	TGTGCCAGCAGCCCGGTGGAAAGAGCGGCGTTCAATGAGCAGTTCTTC
TRBV29-1	TRBJ1-2	NA	many	CSEGIEYPGYGYTF	TGCAGCGAGGGAATAGAATACCCCGGCTATGGCTACACCTTC
TRBV11-2	TRBJ2-3	TRBD2	NA	CASSFLTSGITDTQYF	TGTGCCAGCAGCTTTCTCACTAGCGGGATCACAGATACGCAGTATTTT
TRBV7-3	TRBJ2-3	NA	many	CASSPQSGVTDTQYF	TGTGCCAGCAGCCCGCAAAGTGGGGTCACAGATACGCAGTATTTT
TRBV2	TRBJ2-2	NA	NA	CATALDSRGGELFF	TGTGCCACTGCCCTGGACAGCCGCGGCGGGGAGCTGTTTTTT
TRBV12-3/TRBV12-4	TRBJ1-3	NA	few	CASSSEISGNTIYF	TGTGCCAGCAGTTCGGAGATTTCGGGAAACACCATATATTTT
TRBV20-1	TRBJ2-1	NA	few	CSATSSYNEQFF	TGCAGTGCAACCAGCTCCTACAATGAGCAGTTCTTC
TRBV30	TRBJ2-5	TRBD2	NA	CAWSRRLAGAKETQYF	TGTGCCTGGAGCAGAAGACTCGCGGGAGCAAAAGAGACCCAGTACTTC
TRBV15	TRBJ2-5	NA	few	CATSRPERLLKETQYF	TGTGCCACCAGCAGGCCGGAGAGACTGTTGAAAGAGACCCAGTACTTC
TRBV20-1	TRBJ2-7	TRBD2	few	CSARARREGLYEQYF	TGCAGTGCTAGAGCAAGGCGGGAGGGTCTCTACGAGCAGTACTTC
TRBV6-2/TRBV6-3	TRBJ2-1	NA	many	CASTSPRGSAQFF	TGTGCCAGCACCTCACCGAGGGGGAGCGCGCAGTTCTTC
TRBV5-5	TRBJ2-7	NA	NA	CASNFGSSYEQYF	TGTGCCAGCAACTTCGGGAGCTCCTACGAGCAGTACTTC
TRBV12-3/TRBV12-4	TRBJ2-1	TRBD2	NA	CASSLMVSGRSSYNEQFF	TGTGCCAGCAGTTTAATGGTTAGCGGGAGGAGCTCCTACAATGAGCAGTTCTTC
TRBV5-6	TRBJ2-2	NA	few	CASSFSSESGELFF	TGTGCCAGCAGCTTTAGTTCGGAGTCCGGGGAGCTGTTTTTT
TRBV7-3	TRBJ2-7	NA	many	CASSRMIQGYEQYF	TGTGCCAGCAGCCGGATGATACAGGGCTACGAGCAGTACTTC
TRBV4-3	TRBJ2-1	NA	many	CASSQLTGANEQFF	TGCGCCAGCAGCCAGCTGACAGGCGCTAATGAGCAGTTCTTC
TRBV7-9	TRBJ2-1	TRBD2	NA	CASSFRLAGSDEQFF	TGTGCCAGCAGCTTCCGACTAGCGGGAAGTGATGAGCAGTTCTTC
TRBV29-1	TRBJ2-1	TRBD2	many	CSVEKLAGALMNEQFF	TGCAGCGTTGAAAAACTAGCGGGAGCATTAATGAATGAGCAGTTCTTC
TRBV7-7	TRBJ2-3	TRBD2	NA	CASSLSSGKADTQYF	TGTGCCAGCAGCTTAAGTAGCGGGAAGGCAGATACGCAGTATTTT
TRBV30	TRBJ1-2	TRBD1	NA	CAWSTWTGGSYGYTF	TGTGCCTGGAGTACGTGGACAGGGGGAAGCTATGGCTACACCTTC
TRBV27	TRBJ2-7	NA	NA	CASSLSINPSYEQYF	TGTGCCAGCAGTTTATCTATCAATCCCTCCTACGAGCAGTACTTC
TRBV5-5	TRBJ2-5	TRBD2	NA	CASSVPLAGGRETQYF	TGTGCCAGCAGCGTTCCACTAGCGGGAGGACGGGAGACCCAGTACTTC
TRBV20-1	TRBJ1-1	NA	NA	CSARETVNTEAFF	TGCAGTGCTAGAGAGACGGTAAACACTGAAGCTTTCTTT
TRBV6-2/TRBV6-3	TRBJ2-1	TRBD1	many	CASSYGTGPQRYNEQFF	TGTGCCAGCAGTTACGGGACAGGGCCCCAACGCTACAATGAGCAGTTCTTC
TRBV5-1	TRBJ1-4	NA	NA	CASSLWGYQANEKLFF	TGCGCCAGCAGCTTGTGGGGGTACCAGGCTAATGAAAAACTGTTTTTT
TRBV5-1	TRBJ1-6	TRBD1	many	CASSLDRLNSPLHF	TGCGCCAGCAGCCTGGACAGGCTTAATTCACCCCTCCACTTT
TRBV3-1	TRBJ2-5	NA	NA	CASSQVGVSETQYF	TGTGCCAGCAGCCAAGTCGGGGTTTCAGAGACCCAGTACTTC
TRBV20-1	TRBJ2-1	TRBD2	many	CSAKTSGRYSYNEQFF	TGCAGTGCTAAGACTAGCGGGAGGTATTCCTACAATGAGCAGTTCTTC
TRBV3-1	TRBJ2-5	NA	NA	CASSQDGISTQYF	TGTGCCAGCAGCCAAGATGGGATCTCGACCCAGTACTTC
TRBV2	TRBJ2-5	NA	once	CASSVEDQETQYF	TGTGCCAGCAGTGTGGAAGACCAAGAGACCCAGTACTTC
TRBV12-3/TRBV12-4	TRBJ2-1	NA	many	CASSSASAAYNEQFF	TGTGCCAGCAGTTCTGCTAGCGCAGCCTACAATGAGCAGTTCTTC
TRBV10-3	TRBJ2-6	NA	NA	CAISDQGSGANVLTF	TGTGCCATCAGTGATCAAGGCTCTGGGGCCAACGTCCTGACTTTC
TRBV12-3/TRBV12-4	TRBJ2-7	TRBD2	few	CASSLIRRAGEYHEQYF	TGTGCCAGCAGTTTGATCCGAAGAGCGGGAGAGTATCACGAGCAGTACTTC
TRBV28	TRBJ2-7	NA	few	CASRQRVETYEQYF	TGTGCCAGCAGACAAAGGGTGGAGACCTACGAGCAGTACTTC
TRBV3-1	TRBJ1-4	NA	few	CASSQRGKNEKLFF	TGTGCCAGCAGCCAAAGGGGAAAGAATGAAAAACTGTTTTTT
TRBV29-1	TRBJ2-1	NA	NA	CSASVAASYNEQFF	TGCAGCGCTTCCGTGGCGGCTTCCTACAATGAGCAGTTCTTC
TRBV5-5	TRBJ1-1	NA	NA	CASSLVQVNTEAFF	TGTGCCAGCAGCTTGGTCCAGGTGAACACTGAAGCTTTCTTT
TRBV11-2	TRBJ2-3	TRBD2	many	CASSLEGLAGGITDTQYF	TGTGCCAGCAGCTTAGAAGGACTAGCGGGAGGGATCACAGATACGCAGTATTTT
TRBV20-1	TRBJ1-5	NA	few	CSAREQGIRDQPQHF	TGCAGTGCTAGAGAACAGGGCATCAGGGATCAGCCCCAGCATTTT
TRBV30	TRBJ2-7	TRBD2	few	CAWSLGLAASYEQYF	TGTGCCTGGAGCCTCGGACTAGCGGCCTCCTACGAGCAGTACTTC
TRBV12-3/TRBV12-4	TRBJ1-6	NA	few	CASTVARPGWNSPLHF	TGTGCCAGCACCGTGGCCCGACCAGGGTGGAATTCACCCCTCCACTTT
TRBV12-3/TRBV12-4	TRBJ2-5	NA	NA	CASSFVVETQYF	TGTGCCAGCAGTTTTGTAGTGGAGACCCAGTACTTC
TRBV11-2	TRBJ2-6	NA	few	CASSDRHVLTF	TGTGCCAGCAGCGACAGACACGTCCTGACTTTC
TRBV2	TRBJ2-3	TRBD2	many	CASGRDYPRDTQYF	TGTGCCAGCGGAAGGGACTACCCCAGGGATACGCAGTATTTT